This T cell receptor beta chain was obtained from a study of blood T cell repertoires in COVID-19. CDR3 length equals 15 residues. Germline CDR1 is SGHTA and CDR2 is FQGNSA. V was pared by 5 bases and J by 5 bases, with 9 bases of the junction left unmatched. Per the authors' pipeline: Nucleated cell number was recorded as an estimate derived from reference gene primer amplification. Sequenced by immunoSEQ multiplex PCR; TCRdb stores in-frame clones only, minus some. V, J and clone size derive from that table, while D and trimming were established from the DNA sequence. The sample includes 8,800 or so clones, 70% to 85% of them seen just once.

This TCR came from a human donor in a cohort sampled during active COVID-19. The chain joins TRBV7-2 to TRBJ2-7, with 10 bases lining up with TRBD2. What was sequenced was peripheral blood. The DNA of the CDR3 is TGTGCCAGCAGCCGGAGGTCCGGGACTAGCGACGAGCAGTACTTC. This translates into CASSRRSGTSDEQYF. The full variable domain, its missing parts supplied by reference TRBV7-2 and TRBJ2-7, is GAGVSQSPSNKVTEKGKDVELRCDPISGHTALYWYRQSLGQGLEFLIYFQGNSAPDKSGLPSDRFSAERTGGSVSTLTIQRTQQEDSAVYLCASSRRSGTSDEQYFGPGTRLTVT.